The 27 T cell receptor beta chains listed next were all sequenced from one sample in a study of cytomegalovirus exposure and HLA in healthy donors. The study ran its PCR with 60 Vbeta and 13 Jbeta primers. The method was immunoSEQ multiplex PCR; TCRdb's version includes in-frame clones alone and lacks a portion of them. The table records 100,000 to 120,000 clones, more than 75% of them present only once. The material sequenced was PBMCs. These receptor sequences come from a man between 35 and 55 years old in good health and CMV-seronegative.

This chain uses TRBV21-1 with TRBJ1-1; TRBD1, the D gene given by the table, was not confirmed from the DNA. TRBV21-1 is termed a pseudogene. This CDR3 spans 15 amino acids. The CDR3 nucleotides read TGTGCCAGCAGCAAAGTCCAGGGAAGGGGCACTGAAGCTTTCTTT. The encoded protein is CASSKVQGRGTEAFF.

The V and J genes are TRBV28 and TRBJ1-5; D gene uncertain. From germline, CDR1 is MDHEN and CDR2 SYDVKM. This CDR3 has 13 amino acids. The V and J ends lost 3 bases and 4 bases respectively, with 7 bases between them. This CDR3 is CASSFAGNQPQHF. DNA of the CDR3: TGTGCCAGCAGTTTTGCGGGAAATCAGCCCCAGCATTTT. Variable domain in full (rest from reference TRBV28 and TRBJ1-5): DVKVTQSSRYLVKRTGEKVFLECVQDMDHENMFWYRQDPGLGLRLIYFSYDVKMKEKGDIPEGYSVSREKKERFSLILESASTNQTSMYLCASSFAGNQPQHFGDGTRLSIL.

The chain couples TRBV19 to TRBJ2-3; 7 bases line up with TRBD1. This CDR3 spans 14 amino acids. From germline, CDR1 is LNHDA and CDR2 SQIVND (reference sequence). V shed 5 bases and J 1 base; nucleotides not matched to a gene: 3. Here the CDR3 DNA reads TGTGCCAGTAGTCTCGGACAGGGCACAGATACGCAGTATTTT. Translating gives CASSLGQGTDTQYF.

The chain is built from TRBV25-1 and TRBJ2-7; 11 bases agree with TRBD1. The CDR3 contains 15 residues. Germline values: CDR1 MGHDK, CDR2 SYGVNS. Losses at the gene ends were 3 bases for V and 6 bases for J; bases not matched to a gene: 7. This CDR3 reads CASSEADGTGGEQYF. The CDR3 DNA sequence: TGTGCCAGCAGTGAGGCCGATGGGACAGGGGGCGAGCAGTACTTC.

J is TRBJ2-4 and V is TRBV2, with D possibly TRBD2 on 6 matching bases. Trimming took 7 bases from V and 0 from J, leaving 10 bases between them. Germline CDR1 and CDR2: SNHLY and FYNNEI. The CDR3 sequence is 14 residues long. The CDR3 here is CASTPGVAKNIQYF. The DNA for the CDR3 is TGTGCCAGCACCCCGGGGGTAGCCAAAAACATTCAGTACTTC.

The chain links TRBV9 to TRBJ2-5, with 7 bases that match TRBD2. CDR3 length equals 14 residues. Germline V gene data show CDR1 as SGDLS and CDR2 as YYNGEE. V shed 2 bases, J shed 2 bases, and the junction held 3 bases outside the gene matches. The CDR3 is CASSVGLPQETQYF. CDR3 in DNA: TGTGCCAGCAGCGTGGGACTACCACAAGAGACCCAGTACTTC.

This sequence joins TRBV5-1 and TRBJ2-2, with 12 bases aligning to TRBD1. V trimming: 6 bases; J trimming: 4 bases; junction bases outside the gene matches: 7. Per germline, CDR1 SGHRS and CDR2 YFSETQ. CDR3 length: 16 residues. CDR3 loop: CASTQGDRGPTGELFF. For the CDR3, the DNA is TGCGCCAGCACCCAAGGGGACAGGGGGCCCACCGGGGAGCTGTTTTTT.

The genes are TRBV30 and TRBJ2-1; 8 nucleotides align to TRBD2. The V and J ends lost 2 bases and 7 bases, in that order; junction bases with no gene match: 1. This CDR3 spans 12 amino acids. Germline CDR1 reads GTSNPN; CDR2 reads SVGIG (reference sequence). CDR3 amino acids: CAWSRGGNEQFF. The CDR3 DNA is TGTGCCTGGAGTCGGGGGGGTAATGAGCAGTTCTTC.

This chain uses TRBV7-9 with TRBJ1-3; the D gene is possibly TRBD1 (5 bases). The CDR3 spans 14 residues. With 4 bases removed from V and 2 bases from J, the gap between germline ends came to 9 bases. Germline-derived CDR1 and CDR2 are SEHNR and FQNEAQ (reference sequence). The CDR3 sequence: CASSSRGAGNTIYF. CDR3 coding DNA: TGTGCCAGCAGCTCAAGGGGCGCTGGAAACACCATATATTTT.

Only one count was recorded for this clone. This chain joins TRBV4-1 and TRBJ1-4; 7 nucleotides agree with TRBD1. Unmatched junction bases numbered 4, after V lost 0 bases and J lost 0 bases. In germline, CDR1 is MGHRA, CDR2 YSYEKL. The CDR3 sequence is 17 residues long. CDR3 in DNA: TGCGCCAGCAGCCAAGATGGGGACAGTTCAACTAATGAAAAACTGTTTTTT. This encodes CASSQDGDSSTNEKLFF.

The chain links TRBV5-5 to TRBJ2-3, with 8 bases lining up with TRBD1. Germline V lookup: CDR1 SGHKS, CDR2 YYEKEE (reference sequence). CDR3 length: 15 amino acids. With V trimmed by 0 bases and J by 6 bases, 6 bases remained unmatched. The CDR3 region is CASSLVGDRLDTQYF. CDR3 nucleotides: TGTGCCAGCAGCTTGGTTGGGGACAGGTTGGATACGCAGTATTTT.

This chain's CDR3 is CASSAVEGRGEQYF. CDR3 DNA sequence: TGTGCCAGCAGCGCTGTGGAGGGTCGTGGCGAGCAGTACTTC. The chain combines TRBV6-1 with TRBJ2-7; TRBD2 is a possible D gene (6 bases). Germline V gives CDR1 MNHNS, CDR2 SASEGT. V lost 6 bases and J 6 bases, leaving 18 bases between the germline ends. The CDR3 has 14 residues.

Notes on this clone: Other DNA sequences in this specimen translate into the identical CDR3. The genes are TRBV30 and TRBJ1-1; D perhaps matches TRBD1 (6 bases). CDR3 length equals 13 residues. Trimming took 3 bases from V and 2 from J, leaving 10 bases between them. From germline, CDR1 is GTSNPN and CDR2 SVGIG (reference sequence). DNA of the CDR3: TGTGCCTGGAGGTTACAGGGAAACACTGAAGCTTTCTTT. Translation: CAWRLQGNTEAFF.

This chain connects TRBV7-6 to TRBJ1-2; 8 nucleotides align to TRBD1. The CDR3 length is 12 residues. Germline trimming cut 5 bases from V and 7 bases from J; bases unmatched to any gene: 3. Germline assignment: CDR1 SGHVS and CDR2 FNYEAQ. CDR3 nucleotides: TGTGCCAGCAGCGCCGGGACAGGTGGCTACACCTTC. Encoded protein: CASSAGTGGYTF.

J is TRBJ1-5 and V is TRBV2; perhaps TRBD1 as D (5 bases). V was clipped by 3 bases and J by 1 base, with 16 bases between them. The CDR3 spans 17 residues. Germline assignment: CDR1 SNHLY and CDR2 FYNNEI. The CDR3 spells CASSDREAGRSNQPQHF. CDR3 coding DNA: TGTGCCAGCAGTGACAGGGAGGCGGGGAGGAGCAATCAGCCCCAGCATTTT.

The chain recombines TRBV9 with TRBJ2-5, with 13 bases identical to TRBD2. The CDR3 consists of 16 residues. Germline CDR1 is SGDLS and CDR2 is YYNGEE. The ends lost 4 bases at V and 4 bases at J; junction bases unmatched: 7. The CDR3 nucleotides read TGTGCCAGCAGCCCTTGGACTAGCGGGGGAGGAGAGACCCAGTACTTC. It encodes CASSPWTSGGGETQYF.

In its sample, this clone was seen once. The rearrangement joins TRBV29-1 to TRBJ2-1; 8 bases are shared with TRBD2. This CDR3 has 13 residues. Trimming cost V 3 bases and J 4 bases; bases outside gene matches: 2. Per the germline V gene, CDR1 is SQVTM and CDR2 is ANQGSEA. The CDR3 is CSVDERGYNEQFF. The CDR3 nucleotides read TGCAGCGTTGATGAGCGGGGGTACAATGAGCAGTTCTTC.

The chain carries TRBV7-6 and TRBJ2-7; TRBD1 matches 7 bases. The CDR3 is made up of 14 amino acids. Germline-derived CDR1 and CDR2 are SGHVS and FNYEAQ. V was pared by 3 bases and J by 2 bases, with 4 bases of the junction left unmatched. CDR3 sequence (DNA): TGTGCCAGCAGCTTGGCGGACAGGCCCTACGAGCAGTACTTC. Protein product: CASSLADRPYEQYF.

This clone was seen just once. The rearrangement joins TRBV28 to TRBJ2-7; D uncertain. The CDR3 runs to 17 residues. Trimming left V 3 bases short and J 1 base short, with 19 bases between. Germline-derived CDR1 and CDR2 are MDHEN and SYDVKM. The CDR3 reads CASSFPLGGDGSYEQYF. CDR3 sequence (DNA): TGTGCCAGCAGTTTCCCTCTTGGCGGTGACGGTTCCTACGAGCAGTACTTC.

This chain joins TRBV14 and TRBJ2-7; D not certain. The CDR3 spans 15 residues. Germline V gene lookup returns CDR1 SGHDN and CDR2 FVKESK. Trimming cost V 1 base and J 3 bases, with 13 bases left between them. CDR3 nucleotide sequence: TGTGCCAGCAGCCAAGGGTTTGGGCAAGTCTACGAGCAGTACTTC. It is translated as CASSQGFGQVYEQYF.

V gene TRBV30 combines with J gene TRBJ2-7; TRBD2 agrees at 8 bases. V lost 6 bases to trimming and J lost 7 bases; unmatched junction nucleotides: 14. Germline CDR1 and CDR2: GTSNPN and SVGIG (reference sequence). The CDR3 extends over 14 amino acids. The chain's CDR3 is CACFSGARRGEQYF. CDR3 nucleotides: TGTGCCTGTTTTAGCGGGGCGCGCCGGGGGGAGCAGTACTTC. Combining the CDR3 with reference TRBV30 and TRBJ2-7 gives the whole variable domain SQTIHQWPATLVQPVGSPLSLECTVEGTSNPNLYWYRQAAGRGLQLLFYSVGIGQISSEVPQNLSASRPQDRQFILSSKKLLLSDSGFYLCACFSGARRGEQYFGPGTRLTVT.

The rearrangement uses TRBV5-6 and TRBJ1-5, with D possibly TRBD1 on 5 matching bases. Trimming removed 2 bases at V and 5 bases at J, with 11 bases between. CDR1 SGHDT and CDR2 YYEEEE come from the germline V gene. This CDR3 comprises 14 residues. As DNA, the CDR3 is TGTGCCAGCAGCTTAGGGGCCCTCGATCAGCCCCAGCATTTT. This gives the protein CASSLGALDQPQHF.

This clone showed up just once. The rearrangement links TRBV6-1 to TRBJ1-3; TRBD1 agrees at 7 bases. Germline values: CDR1 MNHNS, CDR2 SASEGT. The CDR3 covers 15 residues. V gave up 5 bases and J gave up 4 bases; unmatched junction bases: 8. CDR3 nucleotide sequence: TGTGCCAGCAGTAAGACCGGGACAGCAGGAAACACCATATATTTT. This codes for CASSKTGTAGNTIYF.

The chain links TRBV6-1 to TRBJ2-3; 7 nucleotides line up with TRBD2. CDR1 is MNHNS, CDR2 SASEGT, per germline. The length of the CDR3 is 15 residues. Trimming at V came to 10 bases and at J to 4 bases, leaving 14 bases not matched to a gene. The CDR3 loop is CATTFPSSGADTQYF. The CDR3, as DNA: TGTGCCACAACTTTCCCTTCAAGCGGGGCAGATACGCAGTATTTT.

The V call is TRBV15, the J call TRBJ2-5, with 8 bases fitting TRBD2. Germline CDR1 and CDR2: LNHNV and YYDKDF (reference sequence). The CDR3 has 17 residues. V trimming: 5 bases; J trimming: 0 bases; junction bases outside the gene matches: 11. CDR3 region: CATSVPKGGGYQETQYF. The CDR3 coding sequence is TGTGCCACCAGCGTGCCAAAGGGCGGGGGGTACCAAGAGACCCAGTACTTC.

As DNA, the CDR3 is TGCGCCAGCAGCCCCTTCGGGACAGGGGAGGAGGAGCAGTACTTC. It specifies CASSPFGTGEEEQYF. This chain joins TRBV4-3 and TRBJ2-7, with 10 bases identical to TRBD1. The CDR3 totals 15 residues. Trimming took 4 bases from V and 7 from J; bases not matched to a gene: 10. CDR1 and CDR2 from the germline V gene are LGHNA and YSLEER.

The CDR3 region is CASSLMAGGSFGGYTF. The CDR3 DNA reads TGTGCCAGCAGTTTGATGGCGGGCGGGAGTTTCGGTGGCTACACCTTC. The chain employs TRBV27 and TRBJ1-2; D not certain. CDR1 and CDR2 from the germline V gene are MNHEY and SMNVEV (reference sequence). V dropped 3 bases and J dropped 7 bases, with 21 bases sitting between them. The CDR3 extends over 16 amino acids.